The T cell receptor (beta chain) described here comes from a study of T cells in Graves' hyperthyroidism and ophthalmopathy. This clonotype came up many times. Germline V gene data show CDR1 as SGHTA and CDR2 as FQGNSA. Deletions cut 1 base from V and 8 bases from J, with 17 bases between. This CDR3 comprises 15 residues. Amplified TCR beta CDR3 regions derived from RNA transcripts. The HTBI primer set was used in a first-round RT-PCR of the TCR CDR3. One entry per CDR3 protein results from TCRdb running MiXCR on the multiplex PCR reads. This sample has about 290,000 distinct CDR3 sequences, with about 14% found just once.

The clonotype was recovered from a woman in her twenties or thirties with Graves' hyperthyroidism that later progressed to Graves' ophthalmopathy. The sequencing sample was made of blood. The chain uses TRBV7-2 and TRBJ1-1; the D is unclear. This CDR3 reads CASSLELSSFLEAFF. The CDR3 DNA sequence: TGTGCCAGCAGCTTAGAGCTCTCAAGCTTCCTAGAAGCTTTCTTT. The variable domain in full, with the rest retrieved from reference TRBV7-2 and TRBJ1-1, is GAGVSQSPSNKVTEKGKDVELRCDPISGHTALYWYRQSLGQGLEFLIYFQGNSAPDKSGLPSDRFSAERTGGSVSTLTIQRTQQEDSAVYLCASSLELSSFLEAFFGQGTRLTVV.